This entry lists 15 T cell receptor beta chains sequenced from one sample in a study of CD8 T cells in Susac syndrome. An input of roughly 0.5 to 1 ug of RNA was subjected to reverse transcription using random hexamers. TCRdb re-derived calls from the immunoSEQ multiplex PCR reads in MiXCR, one entry per CDR3 protein. Found here are around 81,000 distinct CDR3 sequences, nearly 95% of them singletons; the top ten hold 0.85% to 1%. Sequenced input: CD8+ T cells from PBMCs. These receptor sequences come from a human donor with Susac syndrome.

The chain combines TRBV7-2 with TRBJ1-4, with 7 bases aligning to TRBD1. Germline lookup yields CDR1 SGHTA and CDR2 FQGNSA. The V gene end was trimmed by 5 bases and the J gene end by 0 bases; junction bases not matched to a gene: 6. The CDR3 is 16 amino acids. This CDR3 reads CASSTTTGATNEKLFF. For the CDR3, the DNA is TGTGCCAGCAGCACCACAACAGGGGCAACTAATGAAAAACTGTTTTTT.

V gene TRBV20-1 combines with J gene TRBJ2-7; D is unresolved. The germline gives CDR1 DFQATT, CDR2 SNEGSKA (reference sequence). V lost 0 bases to trimming and J lost 0 bases, with 15 bases between them. The CDR3 runs to 16 residues. The CDR3 sequence is CSARDMRGKTSYEQYF. The CDR3, as DNA: TGCAGTGCTAGAGATATGCGAGGAAAAACCTCCTACGAGCAGTACTTC.

J is TRBJ2-7 and V is TRBV2; D ambiguous. This CDR3 has 15 residues. V was pared by 1 base and J by 3 bases, with 13 bases between. Germline CDR1 reads SNHLY; CDR2 reads FYNNEI. CDR3 protein: CASSEDPGWIYEQYF. For the CDR3, the DNA is TGTGCCAGCAGTGAAGACCCGGGTTGGATCTACGAGCAGTACTTC.

The CDR3 coding sequence is TGTGCCAGTAGTATAGGTCCCGAGCAGTACTTC. This sequence encodes CASSIGPEQYF. The V call is TRBV19, the J call TRBJ2-7; D is ambiguous. V was pared by 1 base and J by 6 bases, with 4 bases between. CDR3 length: 11 residues. Germline V gene data show CDR1 as LNHDA and CDR2 as SQIVND (reference sequence).

The chain employs TRBV9 and TRBJ2-7; 8 bases fit TRBD1. The germline CDR1 and CDR2 sequences are SGDLS and YYNGEE. J lost 2 bases, V lost 0 bases, and 4 bases had no gene match. This CDR3 region has 15 residues. Written as DNA, the CDR3 is TGTGCCAGCAGCGTAGGCAGGGGGCTGGCCTACGAGCAGTACTTC. This gives the protein CASSVGRGLAYEQYF.

The gene calls are TRBV6-5 and TRBJ2-3; D is undetermined. Trimming took 0 bases from V and 5 from J, leaving 6 bases between them. Germline CDR1 and CDR2: MNHEY and SVGAGI. The CDR3 contains 13 residues. CDR3 sequence reads: CASSYSKGDTQYF. The DNA of the CDR3 is TGTGCCAGCAGTTACTCGAAAGGAGATACGCAGTATTTT.

The CDR3 loop reads CASTPSGGTGELFF. Written as DNA, the CDR3 is TGTGCCAGCACCCCGTCAGGGGGCACCGGGGAGCTGTTTTTT. The rearrangement links TRBV6-5 to TRBJ2-2, with 7 bases matching TRBD1. With V trimmed by 7 bases and J by 4 bases, 6 bases remained unmatched. The germline V gene has CDR1 MNHEY and CDR2 SVGAGI. This CDR3 is 14 amino acids long.

The genes are TRBV30 and TRBJ2-7; a weak D match, TRBD2 (6 bases). Trimming removed 7 bases at V and 0 bases at J, with 22 bases between. The CDR3 has 16 amino acids. Germline values: CDR1 GTSNPN, CDR2 SVGIG (reference sequence). The CDR3 sequence: CASSKGAGLISYEQYF. The CDR3 coding sequence is TGTGCCTCTTCCAAAGGAGCGGGTCTCATCTCCTACGAGCAGTACTTC.

CDR3 bases: TGTGCCACCAGCAGCCCCCCAACTAATGAAAAACTGTTTTTT. Amino acid sequence: CATSSPPTNEKLFF. This chain connects TRBV15 to TRBJ1-4; D is ambiguous. The germline gives CDR1 LNHNV, CDR2 YYDKDF (reference sequence). V was cut by 3 bases and J by 0 bases, with 5 bases left in between. This CDR3 has 14 amino acids.

V gene TRBV28 combines with J gene TRBJ1-5; 9 nucleotides agree with TRBD1. V trimming: 6 bases; J trimming: 5 bases; junction bases outside the gene matches: 8. The V gene's germline CDR1 is MDHEN and CDR2 SYDVKM. The CDR3 runs 15 residues. This CDR3 reads CASREGTGNHQPQHF. Here the CDR3 DNA reads TGTGCCAGCAGGGAAGGGACAGGGAACCATCAGCCCCAGCATTTT.

This clonotype was counted a few times. This sequence joins TRBV6-1 and TRBJ1-4, with D uncertain. CDR1 MNHNS and CDR2 SASEGT come from the germline V gene. The CDR3 is 15 amino acids. V lost 7 bases to trimming and J lost 0 bases, with 12 bases between them. The CDR3 nucleotides read TGTGCCAGCACCCCAGGCCCTGCAACTAATGAAAAACTGTTTTTT. This translates into CASTPGPATNEKLFF.

This chain uses TRBV15 with TRBJ2-6; TRBD2 agrees at 7 bases. In germline, CDR1 is LNHNV, CDR2 YYDKDF (reference sequence). The CDR3 has 15 amino acids. V was pared by 5 bases and J by 4 bases, with 5 bases of the junction left unmatched. The DNA of the CDR3 is TGTGCCACCAGCGGGGGGGGAACCGGGGCCAACGTCCTGACTTTC. This codes for CATSGGGTGANVLTF.

CDR3 coding DNA: TGTGCCAGCAGTTCACCCCTTCAAGAGACCCAGTACTTC. This translates into CASSSPLQETQYF. The V call is TRBV27, the J call TRBJ2-5; D is undetermined. Germline values: CDR1 MNHEY, CDR2 SMNVEV (reference sequence). The length of the CDR3 is 13 residues. The V end was cut by 4 bases, the J end by 2 bases, with 8 bases between.

The V and J genes are TRBV2 and TRBJ1-2; D uncertain. CDR1 is SNHLY and CDR2 is FYNNEI in the germline V gene. Trimming pared 1 base from V and 8 bases from J, leaving 14 bases between. The CDR3 has 14 amino acids. The CDR3 nucleotides are TGTGCCAGCAGTGAAGGCGGGGTGGTGGAGGGCTACACCTTC. Translation gives CASSEGGVVEGYTF.

This clonotype was found a few times. The gene calls are TRBV4-2 and TRBJ1-5; possibly TRBD1 for D (6 bases). This CDR3 contains 19 residues. Germline V gene data show CDR1 as LGHNA and CDR2 as YNFKEQ. V lost 0 bases and J lost 0, with 18 bases in between. The CDR3 nucleotides read TGTGCCAGCAGCCAAGATAGTGTGGACGGGACATATAGCAATCAGCCCCAGCATTTT. It yields the protein CASSQDSVDGTYSNQPQHF.